This section outlines one T cell receptor beta chain sequence together with its context. Antigen specificity is unknown. This PCR relied on a set of 60 Vbeta primers and 13 Jbeta primers. Data came from immunoSEQ multiplex PCR; TCRdb stores just in-frame clones and leaves some out. The table includes about 130,000 clones, about 80% detected once. This record belongs to a study of cytomegalovirus exposure and HLA in healthy donors. Whole-study results and caveats: Most likely, a cluster of highly shared sequence variants arose as a sequencing artifact.

The CDR3 is 14 amino acids. V dropped 4 bases and J dropped 4 bases, with 12 bases sitting between them. Germline lookup yields CDR1 SGDLS and CDR2 YYNGEE. This receptor was obtained from a young man in good health and CMV-seronegative. This rearrangement joins TRBV9 to TRBJ2-1; D gene uncertain. Sequencing was done on a sample of PBMCs. CDR3 nucleotide sequence: TGTGCCAGCAGCATAGAAGACTTTTACAATGAGCAGTTCTTC. Encoded protein: CASSIEDFYNEQFF. The variable domain in full, with the rest retrieved from reference TRBV9 and TRBJ2-1, is DSGVTQTPKHLITATGQRVTLRCSPRSGDLSVYWYQQSLDQGLQFLIQYYNGEERAKGNILERFSAQQFPDLHSELNLSSLELGDSALYFCASSIEDFYNEQFFGPGTRLTVL.